This T cell receptor (beta chain) derives from a study of CD8 T cells in Susac syndrome. This CDR3 spans 14 amino acids. CDR1 is LGHDT and CDR2 is YNNKEL in the germline V gene (reference sequence). The germline V and J ends were trimmed by 3 bases and 7 bases, with 10 bases remaining between them. cDNA came from roughly 0.47 to 1 ug RNA primed by random hexamers. TCR beta CDR3 was amplified by immunoSEQ covering 54 Vbeta and 13 Jbeta. TCRdb reprocessed the immunoSEQ multiplex PCR reads via MiXCR and lists one record per CDR3 protein. The sample shows some 99,000 distinct CDR3 sequences, around 95% of them seen only once. The sequenced target, TCR beta, came from blood CD8+ and CD4+ T cells. The healthy controls were matched to patients by age and sex. TEMRA cells were FACS-enriched, and CD8+ and CD4+ T cells were isolated negatively.

The clonotype originates from a human donor in good health. The source material was CD4+ T cells from PBMCs. V and J are TRBV3-1 and TRBJ1-6, with D maybe TRBD1 (5 bases). The CDR3 DNA sequence: TGTGCCAGCAGCCACGGGGGAAACAATTCACCCCTCCACTTT. It codes for CASSHGGNNSPLHF.